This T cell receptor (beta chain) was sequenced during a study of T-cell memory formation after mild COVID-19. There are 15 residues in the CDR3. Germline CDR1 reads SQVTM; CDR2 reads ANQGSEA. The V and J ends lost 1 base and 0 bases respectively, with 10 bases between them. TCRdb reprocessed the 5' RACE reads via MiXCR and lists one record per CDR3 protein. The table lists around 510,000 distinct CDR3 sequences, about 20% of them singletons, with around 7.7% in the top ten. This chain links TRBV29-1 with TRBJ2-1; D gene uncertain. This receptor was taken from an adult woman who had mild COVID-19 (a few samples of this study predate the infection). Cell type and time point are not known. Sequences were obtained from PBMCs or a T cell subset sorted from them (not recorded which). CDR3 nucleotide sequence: TGCAGCGTTGAAGGGCAGCCGAGCTCCTACAATGAGCAGTTCTTC. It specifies CSVEGQPSSYNEQFF.